These 11 T cell receptor beta chains originate from one sample sequenced in a study of early T cells in non-severe SARS-CoV-2 infection. From the 5' RACE reads, TCRdb called clonotypes with MiXCR, one entry per CDR3 protein. The top ten hold more than 3% of the sample, which has some 50,000 distinct CDR3 sequences, roughly 8.7% seen once. Sequencing used whole blood, obtained at baseline. The receptor source for this set is an adult who was a healthcare worker with PCR-confirmed SARS-CoV-2 infection or an uninfected control (not recorded which).

This clonotype was seen repeatedly, ten times or more. The chain recombines TRBV11-3 with TRBJ2-3; the match to TRBD2 covers 9 bases. CDR3 length equals 15 residues. Germline V gene data show CDR1 as SGHNT and CDR2 as YENEEA. With 4 bases clipped from V and 3 bases from J, the junction kept 5 bases outside the gene matches. The CDR3 reads CASSSLAGNTDTQYF. In DNA, the CDR3 is TGTGCCAGCAGCTCTCTAGCGGGGAATACAGATACGCAGTATTTT. Together with reference TRBV11-3 and TRBJ2-3, the CDR3 gives the full variable domain: EAGVVQSPRYKIIEKKQPVAFWCNPISGHNTLYWYLQNLGQGPELLIRYENEEAVDDSQLPKDRFSAERLKGVDSTLKIQPAELGDSAVYLCASSSLAGNTDTQYFGPGTRLTVL.

V gene TRBV2 combines with J gene TRBJ1-2; TRBD1 is a possible D gene (6 bases). Germline V CDR1 and CDR2: SNHLY, FYNNEI. Between the trimmed V and J ends, which lost 6 bases and 2 bases, there was a span of 10 bases. The CDR3 runs 13 residues. CDR3 in amino acids: CASRQGWNYGYTF. The CDR3 nucleotides read TGTGCCAGCAGACAGGGTTGGAACTATGGCTACACCTTC.

This chain uses TRBV5-1 with TRBJ2-1; D unresolved. The V end lost 6 bases, the J end lost 5 bases, and 6 bases lay between the germline ends. The CDR3 extends over 11 amino acids. Germline loops: CDR1 SGHRS, CDR2 YFSETQ. CDR3 DNA: TGCGCCAGCACCCGGGACAATGAGCAGTTCTTC. This gives the protein CASTRDNEQFF.

This clonotype has a handful of counts. The chain combines TRBV7-8 with TRBJ1-1, with D unclear. Looked up from germline, CDR1 is SGHVS and CDR2 is FQNEAQ. V shed 3 bases and J shed 2 bases, with 10 bases lying between them. This CDR3 region has 14 residues. The CDR3 region is CASSLRRTNTEAFF. The CDR3 DNA reads TGTGCCAGCAGCTTGAGGAGAACCAACACTGAAGCTTTCTTT. Full variable domain (rest looked up from reference TRBV7-8 and TRBJ1-1): GAGVSQSPRYKVAKRGQDVALRCDPISGHVSLFWYQQALGQGPEFLTYFQNEAQLDKSGLPSDRFFAERPEGSVSTLKIQRTQQEDSAVYLCASSLRRTNTEAFFGQGTRLTVV.

In its sample, this clonotype was seen a few times. This chain uses TRBV7-6 with TRBJ1-2, with TRBD1 identical over 9 bases. Trimming at V came to 5 bases and at J to 8 bases, leaving 6 bases not matched to a gene. Per germline, CDR1 SGHVS and CDR2 FNYEAQ. The length of the CDR3 is 13 residues. In DNA form, the CDR3 reads TGTGCCAGCAGCAAGCGGACAGGGGACGGCTACACCTTC. This translates into CASSKRTGDGYTF.

This clonotype was picked up a small number of times. This chain links TRBV28 with TRBJ2-7, with 10 nucleotides matching TRBD1. Trimming removed 6 bases from V and 7 bases from J; junction bases left unmatched: 6. The CDR3 is made up of 13 amino acids. Germline V CDR1 and CDR2: MDHEN, SYDVKM. This CDR3 is CASSMMDRGEQYF. The CDR3 bases are TGTGCCAGCAGCATGATGGACAGGGGGGAGCAGTACTTC.

J is TRBJ2-5 and V is TRBV5-4; 7 nucleotides agree with TRBD1. CDR1 and CDR2 (germline): SGHNT, YYREEE (reference sequence). V shed 2 bases and J 4 bases; nucleotides not matched to a gene: 5. This CDR3 is built from 14 residues. CDR3 sequence: CASSFTGVGETQYF. The CDR3 DNA sequence: TGTGCCAGCAGCTTTACAGGGGTAGGAGAGACCCAGTACTTC.

This clonotype showed up many times. The chain links TRBV11-2 to TRBJ2-2; D call uncertain. CDR1 SGHAT and CDR2 FQNNGV come from the germline V gene. The ends were cut back, 5 bases at V and 5 bases at J, with 12 bases in the middle. This CDR3 is built from 14 residues. This CDR3 is CASSLLLGTGELFF. CDR3 nucleotide sequence: TGTGCCAGCAGCCTACTTCTCGGGACCGGGGAGCTGTTTTTT.

The chain employs TRBV6-1 and TRBJ1-2; no clear D gene. The germline V gene has CDR1 MNHNS and CDR2 SASEGT. The CDR3 is 14 amino acids. Deletions cut 4 bases from V and 8 bases from J, with 17 bases between. For the CDR3, the DNA is TGTGCCAGCAGTGCGACCCAAGAATATCTAGGCTACACCTTC. Translating gives CASSATQEYLGYTF.

J is TRBJ2-5 and V is TRBV4-1, with a tentative D call TRBD2 (5 bases). Trimming took off 1 base at V and 1 base at J, with 13 bases between the two ends. CDR3 length: 16 residues. The V gene's germline CDR1 is MGHRA and CDR2 YSYEKL. The CDR3 sequence: CASSQAPRGSQETQYF. Here the CDR3 DNA reads TGCGCCAGCAGCCAAGCCCCCCGGGGAAGCCAAGAGACCCAGTACTTC.

This chain uses TRBV24-1 with TRBJ2-3; no definite D call. Germline assignment: CDR1 KGHDR and CDR2 SFDVKD. This CDR3 is 13 amino acids long. Trimming took 4 bases from V and 2 from J, leaving 6 bases between them. In DNA, the CDR3 is TGTGCCACCAGTGACCCCAACACAGATACGCAGTATTTT. Its translation: CATSDPNTDTQYF.